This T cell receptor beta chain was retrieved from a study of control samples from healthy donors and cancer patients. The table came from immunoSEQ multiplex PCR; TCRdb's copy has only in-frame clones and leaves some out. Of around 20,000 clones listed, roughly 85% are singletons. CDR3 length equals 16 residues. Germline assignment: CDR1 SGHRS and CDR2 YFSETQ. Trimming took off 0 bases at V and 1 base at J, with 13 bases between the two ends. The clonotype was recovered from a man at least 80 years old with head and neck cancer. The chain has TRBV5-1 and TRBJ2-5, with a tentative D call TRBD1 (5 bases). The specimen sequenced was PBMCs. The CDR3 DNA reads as TGCGCCAGCAGCTTGGCGGACACCAGATTCCAAGAGACCCAGTACTTC. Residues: CASSLADTRFQETQYF.